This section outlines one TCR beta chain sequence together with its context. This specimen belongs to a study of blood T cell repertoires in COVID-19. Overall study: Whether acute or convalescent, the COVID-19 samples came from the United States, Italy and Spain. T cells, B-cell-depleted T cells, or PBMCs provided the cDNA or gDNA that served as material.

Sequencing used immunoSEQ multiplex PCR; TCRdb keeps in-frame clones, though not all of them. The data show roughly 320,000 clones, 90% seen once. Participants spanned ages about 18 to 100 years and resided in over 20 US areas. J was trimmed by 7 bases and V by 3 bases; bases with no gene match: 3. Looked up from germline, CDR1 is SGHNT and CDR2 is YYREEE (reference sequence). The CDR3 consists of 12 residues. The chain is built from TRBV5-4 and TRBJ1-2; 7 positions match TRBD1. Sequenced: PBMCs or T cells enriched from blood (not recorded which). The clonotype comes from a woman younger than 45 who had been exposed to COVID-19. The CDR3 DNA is TGTGCCAGCAGCTGGACAGGCGCTGGCTACACCTTC. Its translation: CASSWTGAGYTF.